Listed below are T cell receptor beta chains from one sample, sequenced in a study of T cell responses to AZD1222 COVID-19 vaccine. The assay was immunoSEQ multiplex PCR, and TCRdb's table has in-frame clones only and misses some. The sample has 150,000 to 200,000 clones, 85% to 95% seen once. The sample consisted of peripheral blood, taken on day 0 of AZD1222 vaccination. The origin of the receptors is an adult in good health. Both conserved end residues are part of each CDR3. D genes are given only for firm matches. Size is omitted from some rows. Given values are once, few, many or a class for expanded clones.

v_gene	j_gene	abundance	d_gene	CDR3aa	CDR3nt
TRBV7-2	TRBJ1-5	-	-	CASSLKGEGNQPQHF	TGTGCCAGCAGCCTGAAAGGGGAGGGCAATCAGCCCCAGCATTTT
TRBV3-1/TRBV3-2	TRBJ2-3	-	-	CASSAVASDTQYF	TGTGCCAGCAGTGCGGTAGCCTCCGATACGCAGTATTTT
TRBV28	TRBJ2-7	-	-	CASSLSLAEDFYEQYF	TGTGCCAGCAGTTTATCCCTCGCGGAGGACTTCTACGAGCAGTACTTC
TRBV28	TRBJ1-1	few	TRBD1	CASTPRYYRKGAMNTEAFF	TGTGCCAGCACCCCTCGGTACTATCGAAAGGGGGCTATGAACACTGAAGCTTTCTTT
TRBV2	TRBJ2-3	-	TRBD2	CASTGTSAPFTDTQYF	TGTGCCAGCACTGGGACTAGCGCCCCTTTCACAGATACGCAGTATTTT
TRBV4-1	TRBJ2-5	-	-	CASSQTLVETQYF	TGCGCCAGCAGCCAAACCCTCGTGGAGACCCAGTACTTC
TRBV5-6	TRBJ2-3	once	TRBD1	CASSYRTGSTDTQYF	TGTGCCAGCAGCTACCGGACAGGTAGCACAGATACGCAGTATTTT
TRBV4-3	TRBJ2-7	-	-	CASSQDRGQGGYEQYF	TGCGCCAGCAGCCAAGATCGAGGTCAGGGGGGTTACGAGCAGTACTTC
TRBV25-1	TRBJ1-1	-	-	CASRGGITEAFF	TGTGCCAGCAGAGGGGGGATCACTGAAGCTTTCTTT
TRBV30	TRBJ1-1	-	-	CAWIYSTVNRAEAFF	TGTGCCTGGATATACTCTACAGTAAATCGTGCTGAAGCTTTCTTT
TRBV28	TRBJ1-2	-	TRBD1	CASSLEDRNYGYTF	TGTGCCAGCAGTTTGGAGGACAGGAACTATGGCTACACCTTC
TRBV19	TRBJ1-1	-	-	CASSIGSGARNTEAFF	TGTGCCAGTAGTATAGGATCGGGGGCCCGGAACACTGAAGCTTTCTTT
TRBV5-8	TRBJ1-6	-	-	CASSSHWGSESPLHF	TGTGCCAGCAGCTCGCATTGGGGGTCAGAATCACCCCTCCACTTT
TRBV4-2	TRBJ2-1	-	-	CASSQEGVGGYNEQFF	TGTGCCAGCAGCCAAGAAGGTGTAGGCGGGTACAATGAGCAGTTCTTC
TRBV10-2	TRBJ1-6	-	-	CASSDGRLNSPLHF	TGCGCCAGCAGTGATGGAAGGCTTAATTCACCCCTCCACTTT
TRBV3-1/TRBV3-2	TRBJ1-1	-	-	CASSPVQGHGTEAFF	TGTGCCAGCAGCCCTGTTCAGGGGCATGGCACTGAAGCTTTCTTT
TRBV5-1	TRBJ1-6	-	-	CASSLAGSSYNSPLHF	TGCGCCAGCAGCTTAGCAGGAAGCTCCTATAATTCACCCCTCCACTTT
TRBV4-1	TRBJ2-7	-	TRBD2	CASSQDVALAGEVEQYF	TGCGCCAGCAGCCAAGATGTTGCACTAGCGGGAGAAGTCGAGCAGTACTTC
TRBV30	TRBJ1-2	-	-	CALQKGGGSYGYTF	TGTGCCCTGCAGAAAGGAGGGGGGAGCTATGGCTACACCTTC
TRBV15	TRBJ2-2	-	TRBD2	CATSRPLVGGRTGELFF	TGTGCCACCAGCAGACCCTTGGTGGGAGGGCGCACCGGGGAGCTGTTTTTT
TRBV19	TRBJ1-1	-	-	CASSPRGSLNTEAFF	TGTGCCAGTAGTCCTCGGGGTTCTCTGAACACTGAAGCTTTCTTT
TRBV19	TRBJ1-5	few	TRBD1	CASSPRDRGNQPQHF	TGTGCCAGTAGTCCACGGGACAGGGGCAATCAGCCCCAGCATTTT
TRBV7-8	TRBJ1-1	-	-	CASSSEGEAFF	TGTGCCAGCAGCTCAGAGGGCGAAGCTTTCTTT
TRBV19	TRBJ1-2	-	-	CASSMGSFYERGAHSNYGYTF	TGTGCCAGTAGTATGGGCTCGTTCTACGAAAGGGGGGCCCATTCAAACTATGGCTACACCTTC
TRBV12-3/TRBV12-4	TRBJ1-5	-	-	CASSLTQPQHF	TGTGCCAGCAGTTTAACTCAGCCCCAGCATTTT
TRBV5-1	TRBJ1-2	-	-	CASNGGVGTYGYTF	TGCGCCAGCAATGGGGGAGTGGGAACCTATGGCTACACCTTC
TRBV19	TRBJ2-1	-	-	CASSLPAGLAPFTYNEQFF	TGTGCCAGTAGTCTACCGGCTGGCCTAGCGCCTTTTACCTACAATGAGCAGTTCTTC
TRBV28	TRBJ1-5	-	-	CASSLMRQGNQPQHF	TGTGCCAGCAGTTTAATGAGACAGGGCAATCAGCCCCAGCATTTT
TRBV6-2/TRBV6-3	TRBJ1-2	-	TRBD1	CASSRSGQGIYGYTF	TGTGCCAGCAGTAGATCCGGACAGGGAATCTATGGCTACACCTTC
TRBV7-9	TRBJ1-1	-	-	CASSLILYTNTEAFF	TGTGCCAGCAGCTTAATTCTTTACACTAACACTGAAGCTTTCTTT
TRBV2	TRBJ1-3	-	-	CASRQEGNTIYF	TGTGCCAGCAGGCAAGAGGGAAACACCATATATTTT
TRBV6-5	TRBJ2-7	once	-	CASSGLQSYEQYF	TGTGCCAGCAGCGGACTCCAATCCTACGAGCAGTACTTC
TRBV27	TRBJ1-2	-	-	CASSLSGQNYGYTF	TGTGCCAGCAGTTTATCTGGGCAGAACTATGGCTACACCTTC
TRBV28	TRBJ2-5	-	TRBD1	CASSPDRVGKETQYF	TGTGCCAGCAGTCCGGACAGGGTAGGCAAAGAGACCCAGTACTTC
TRBV6-5	TRBJ2-1	-	TRBD1	CATSFRGQAYNEQFF	TGTGCCACCAGTTTCCGGGGACAGGCCTACAATGAGCAGTTCTTC
TRBV6-5	TRBJ2-6	-	-	CASNPVALGANVLTF	TGTGCCAGCAACCCGGTTGCATTGGGGGCCAACGTCCTGACTTTC
TRBV27	TRBJ2-7	-	TRBD1	CASSTRTGDTYEQYF	TGTGCCAGCAGTACCCGGACAGGGGACACCTACGAGCAGTACTTC
TRBV3-1/TRBV3-2	TRBJ1-4	-	-	CASSQEGRKRGLFF	TGTGCCAGCAGCCAAGAAGGTCGGAAACGCGGACTGTTTTTT
TRBV28	TRBJ1-4	-	-	CASTGNEKLFF	TGTGCCAGCACCGGTAATGAAAAACTGTTTTTT
TRBV6-4	TRBJ2-3	few	TRBD2	CASSTSGGGDTQYF	TGTGCCAGCAGTACTAGCGGGGGAGGCGATACGCAGTATTTT
TRBV10-3	TRBJ2-1	-	TRBD2	CAISGGASGRTGNEQFF	TGTGCCATCAGTGGAGGGGCTAGCGGGAGGACGGGGAATGAGCAGTTCTTC
TRBV28	TRBJ1-4	-	-	CASSLQVKGEKLFF	TGTGCCAGCAGTCTCCAGGTTAAAGGGGAAAAACTGTTTTTT
TRBV7-2	TRBJ1-4	-	TRBD1	CASSQGTVKKLFF	TGTGCCAGCAGCCAAGGGACAGTGAAAAAACTGTTTTTT
TRBV25-1	TRBJ2-1	-	TRBD1	CASSEYRAAGGQFF	TGTGCCAGCAGTGAATATAGGGCAGCAGGGGGGCAGTTCTTC
TRBV4-3	TRBJ1-6	-	TRBD1	CASSRGQGWNSPLHF	TGCGCCAGCAGCCGCGGACAGGGGTGGAATTCACCCCTCCACTTT
TRBV12-3/TRBV12-4	TRBJ1-2	-	-	CASTSSGVHGYTF	TGTGCCAGCACCTCCAGCGGGGTTCATGGCTACACCTTC
TRBV28	TRBJ2-2	-	-	CASSFGLAGTGELFF	TGTGCCAGCAGTTTTGGGCTAGCCGGCACCGGGGAGCTGTTTTTT
TRBV27	TRBJ1-2	few	-	CASSPLRNPDPGHYGYTF	TGTGCCAGCAGTCCGCTCAGAAACCCGGACCCCGGGCACTATGGCTACACCTTC